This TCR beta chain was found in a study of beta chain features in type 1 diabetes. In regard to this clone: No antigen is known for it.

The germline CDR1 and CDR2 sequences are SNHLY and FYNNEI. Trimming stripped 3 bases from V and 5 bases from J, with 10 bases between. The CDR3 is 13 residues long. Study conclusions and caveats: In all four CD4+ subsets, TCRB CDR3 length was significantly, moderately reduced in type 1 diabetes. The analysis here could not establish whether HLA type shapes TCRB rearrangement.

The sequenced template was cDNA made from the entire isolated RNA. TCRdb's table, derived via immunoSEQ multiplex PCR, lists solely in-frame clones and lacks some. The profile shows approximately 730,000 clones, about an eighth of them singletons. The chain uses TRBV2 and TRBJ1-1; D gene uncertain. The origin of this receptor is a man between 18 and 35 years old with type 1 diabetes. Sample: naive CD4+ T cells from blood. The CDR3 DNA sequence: TGTGCCAGCAGTGATCGGGAGTATACTGAAGCTTTCTTT. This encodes CASSDREYTEAFF.